This is a list of T cell receptor beta chains from one sample in a study of blood T cell repertoires in COVID-19. Sequenced by immunoSEQ multiplex PCR; TCRdb stores in-frame clones only, minus some. Here the sample spans around 270,000 clones, more than 75% being singletons. Input material: peripheral blood. Receptor source: a man in his forties who had recovered from COVID-19. CDR3s include the opening cysteine and the closing phenylalanine or tryptophan. The D gene is left open where the match is weak. Expanded clones are given a class, and other clones once, few, many or no size at all.

clone_size	cdr3_length	d_call	v_call	j_call	cdr3_nt	cdr3_aa
-	15	TRBD1	TRBV11-2	TRBJ2-7	TGTGCCAGCAGCCTGCGTAGGGACAGGGTATACGAGCAGTACTTC	CASSLRRDRVYEQYF
-	13	-	TRBV5-6	TRBJ2-2	TGTGCCAGCACTAGGAGGAACACCGGGGAGCTGTTTTTT	CASTRRNTGELFF
once	15	-	TRBV2	TRBJ2-2	TGTGCCAGCAGTGAACATTTTGTGAACACCGGGGAGCTGTTTTTT	CASSEHFVNTGELFF
-	14	TRBD2	TRBV30	TRBJ2-3	TGTGCCTGGGGAGCGGGAGACGAGACAGATACGCAGTATTTT	CAWGAGDETDTQYF
-	15	-	TRBV7-2	TRBJ1-6	TGTGCCAGCAGCTCCTCGGGACACCCTAATTCACCCCTCCACTTT	CASSSSGHPNSPLHF
-	16	-	TRBV5-8	TRBJ1-1	TGTGCCAGCAGCTTTTTAAGGGGAGGATTGAACACTGAAGCTTTCTTT	CASSFLRGGLNTEAFF
-	14	TRBD1	TRBV2	TRBJ1-6	TGTGCCAGCAGTGGGGGATACAGGGGTTCACCCCTCCACTTT	CASSGGYRGSPLHF
-	16	TRBD1	TRBV6-2/TRBV6-3	TRBJ2-3	TGTGCCAGCTGCCCGAGGGACAGGGGTTTAGCAGATACGCAGTATTTT	CASCPRDRGLADTQYF
once	18	-	TRBV4-3	TRBJ1-2	TGCGCCAGCAGCCAAGTGGCGAGGGGACTTATGGCTTATGATGGCTACACCTTC	CASSQVARGLMAYDGYTF
once	15	TRBD2	TRBV5-1	TRBJ2-7	TGCGCCAGCAGCTTGGAGCCTAGCGGGGGCTACGAGCAGTACTTC	CASSLEPSGGYEQYF
-	18	TRBD2	TRBV7-2	TRBJ2-7	TGTGCCAGCAGCCAATCAATAGCGGGAGCCGCGAGCTCCTACGAGCAGTACTTC	CASSQSIAGAASSYEQYF
-	16	TRBD1	TRBV18	TRBJ1-1	TGTGCCAGCCAGGCCGGTACAGGGGGTTCGGGCACTGAAGCTTTCTTT	CASQAGTGGSGTEAFF
-	16	TRBD1	TRBV7-6	TRBJ1-5	TGTGCCAGCAGCTCCGGACAGGGGGCAACGGATCAGCCCCAGCATTTT	CASSSGQGATDQPQHF
-	13	-	TRBV6-2/TRBV6-3	TRBJ1-2	TGTGCCAGCAGCCAAACCCGCACACAGGGCTACACCTTC	CASSQTRTQGYTF
-	15	TRBD1	TRBV5-4	TRBJ2-2	TGTGCCAGCAGCGCTATAACAGGGGGCACCGGGGAGCTGTTTTTT	CASSAITGGTGELFF
-	13	-	TRBV6-4	TRBJ1-1	TGTGCCAGCAGTTCACAGGGGAACACTGAAGCTTTCTTT	CASSSQGNTEAFF
-	14	-	TRBV29-1	TRBJ1-2	TGCAGCGCCTCCCCGGTGCTGGACTCCTATGGCTACACCTTC	CSASPVLDSYGYTF
once	15	TRBD2	TRBV2	TRBJ2-7	TGTGCCAGCAGGGGACTAGCGGGTGCCTCGTACGAGCAGTACTTC	CASRGLAGASYEQYF
-	16	-	TRBV19	TRBJ1-5	TGTGCCAGTAGTACCCCCCAGACAGGTAATCATCAGCCCCAGCATTTT	CASSTPQTGNHQPQHF
once	11	-	TRBV20-1	TRBJ1-5	TGCAGTGCCAGCACAGGTCAGCCCCAGCATTTT	CSASTGQPQHF
-	13	TRBD1	TRBV27	TRBJ2-7	TGTGCCAGCCGATCGACAGGGTCCTACGAGCAGTACTTC	CASRSTGSYEQYF
-	16	TRBD1	TRBV30	TRBJ2-7	TGTGCCTGGAGACGACCCCCCGGGACAGCCAACTACGAGCAGTACTTC	CAWRRPPGTANYEQYF
-	13	TRBD1	TRBV10-2	TRBJ2-5	TGCGCCAGCATACGGACAGGGGAAGAGACCCAGTACTTC	CASIRTGEETQYF
-	18	TRBD2	TRBV6-2/TRBV6-3	TRBJ2-1	TGTGCCAGCAGTTATTTACTAGTCGGCGGGAGTTTCTACAATGAGCAGTTCTTC	CASSYLLVGGSFYNEQFF
-	15	TRBD2	TRBV5-1	TRBJ2-7	TGCGCCAGCAGCTTGGGGGCTAGCGGGATCTACGAGCAGTACTTC	CASSLGASGIYEQYF
-	15	-	TRBV9	TRBJ1-3	TGTGCCAGCAGCACCCAAGTCGGCTCTGGAAACACCATATATTTT	CASSTQVGSGNTIYF
few	17	TRBD2	TRBV19	TRBJ2-1	TGTGCCAGTAGTATGTTAGAGCGGGAGCCGCGGGGCAATGAGCAGTTCTTC	CASSMLEREPRGNEQFF
-	16	-	TRBV3-1/TRBV3-2	TRBJ2-7	TGTGCCAGCAGCCAAGGGGCCTCGGGCGGGCCCTACGAGCAGTACTTC	CASSQGASGGPYEQYF
-	17	-	TRBV19	TRBJ1-1	TGTGCCAGTAGTATAGTCTTAACAGAAATTGTGTACACTGAAGCTTTCTTT	CASSIVLTEIVYTEAFF
-	16	TRBD2	TRBV30	TRBJ2-3	TGTGCCTGGAGACGCGGCGCGGCGGGAGGTTGGGATACGCAGTATTTT	CAWRRGAAGGWDTQYF
-	17	TRBD2	TRBV15	TRBJ2-3	TGTGCCACCAGCAGAGGGGTTAGCGGGAGGGCTTCAGATACGCAGTATTTT	CATSRGVSGRASDTQYF
-	17	-	TRBV5-6	TRBJ2-6	TGTGCCAGCAGCTTGGACGGGGGATCATCTGGGGCCAACGTCCTGACTTTC	CASSLDGGSSGANVLTF
-	15	TRBD1	TRBV11-2	TRBJ2-7	TGTGCCAGCAGCTTCCACTCGGACAGGTACAACGAGCAGTACTTC	CASSFHSDRYNEQYF
-	15	TRBD1	TRBV6-1	TRBJ2-2	TGTGCCAGCAGTGAACCGGGACAGGGAATCGGGGAGCTGTTTTTT	CASSEPGQGIGELFF
-	12	-	TRBV7-8	TRBJ2-7	TGTGCCAGCAGCCGGGACAACTACGAGCAGTACTTC	CASSRDNYEQYF
-	13	TRBD2	TRBV7-8	TRBJ2-7	TGTGCCAGCAAACTAGCGGGGGGGCTCGAGCAGTACTTC	CASKLAGGLEQYF
-	12	-	TRBV29-1	TRBJ2-7	TGCAGCGTTGAAGTCCGCGACTACGAGCAGTACTTC	CSVEVRDYEQYF
-	16	TRBD2	TRBV11-3	TRBJ2-1	TGTGCCAGCAGCTTTTCCTCCGCGGGGGACTACAATGAGCAGTTCTTC	CASSFSSAGDYNEQFF
-	15	TRBD1	TRBV27	TRBJ2-7	TGTGCCAGCAGTTTATGGGGGACAGATGCCTACGAGCAGTACTTC	CASSLWGTDAYEQYF
-	15	TRBD2	TRBV7-8	TRBJ2-5	TGTGCCAGCAGCTTAGGGGCTAGCGGTCAAGAGACCCAGTACTTC	CASSLGASGQETQYF
-	14	TRBD1	TRBV14	TRBJ1-2	TGTGCCAGCAGCCAAGATATAGGGGGCTACGGCTACACCTTC	CASSQDIGGYGYTF
-	14	TRBD2	TRBV7-9	TRBJ2-3	TGTGCCAGCAGCCCCCTGGGGAGGGCGGATACGCAGTATTTT	CASSPLGRADTQYF
once	14	-	TRBV18	TRBJ1-1	TGTGCCAGCTCGCGACTTAGAGAGAACACTGAAGCTTTCTTT	CASSRLRENTEAFF
-	13	-	TRBV12-3/TRBV12-4	TRBJ1-2	TGTGCCAGCAGCAAACAGGGTGATGATGGCTACACCTTC	CASSKQGDDGYTF
-	13	-	TRBV7-2	TRBJ1-2	TGTGCCAGCAGCCCGGGAGAGTTAGATGGCTACACCTTC	CASSPGELDGYTF
-	12	-	TRBV5-5	TRBJ1-4	TGTGCCAGCAGCTTTAATCATGAAAAACTGTTTTTT	CASSFNHEKLFF
-	12	-	TRBV29-1	TRBJ1-4	TGCAGCGTCGGCAGGGGCGGCGAAAAACTGTTTTTT	CSVGRGGEKLFF
-	13	-	TRBV5-1	TRBJ2-1	TGCGCCAGCAGCCCCAGATCCTACAATGAGCAGTTCTTC	CASSPRSYNEQFF
-	16	TRBD2	TRBV15	TRBJ2-5	TGTGCCACCAGCAGTAGGCTAGCGGGGCATCAAGAGACCCAGTACTTC	CATSSRLAGHQETQYF
once	14	-	TRBV9	TRBJ2-7	TGTGCCAGCAGCGTAGCAACGGGGGACTACGAGCAGTACTTC	CASSVATGDYEQYF
-	16	TRBD2	TRBV7-9	TRBJ2-2	TGTGCCAGCAGCCCCCCAGGACTAGCGGGAGCCGGGGAGCTGTTTTTT	CASSPPGLAGAGELFF
-	19	TRBD2	TRBV3-1/TRBV3-2	TRBJ2-3	TGTGCCAGCAGCGGCGGGACTAGCGGGAGAAGTACTAGCACAGATACGCAGTATTTT	CASSGGTSGRSTSTDTQYF
-	17	TRBD2	TRBV3-1/TRBV3-2	TRBJ2-3	TGTGCCAGCAGCCCGGGACTAGCGGGGGCTTCGGGAGATACGCAGTATTTT	CASSPGLAGASGDTQYF
-	15	TRBD1	TRBV2	TRBJ2-2	TGTGCCAGCAGTGAGGACAGGGGGTTTACCGGGGAGCTGTTTTTT	CASSEDRGFTGELFF
-	17	TRBD2	TRBV4-3	TRBJ2-5	TGCGCCAGCAGCCAAACTATCCAACGGGGGGGGGTAGAGACCCAGTACTTC	CASSQTIQRGGVETQYF
-	17	-	TRBV4-2	TRBJ2-2	TGTGCCAGCAGCCAAGACGGCGGGGCCGTCAACACCGGGGAGCTGTTTTTT	CASSQDGGAVNTGELFF
-	13	TRBD2	TRBV7-9	TRBJ2-7	TGTGCCAGCAGCCCGACTAGCGGGGGGCACCGGGACTTC	CASSPTSGGHRDF
once	14	-	TRBV10-3	TRBJ2-6	TGTGCCATCAGTGGAAGCGTCGGGGCCAACGTCCTGACTTTC	CAISGSVGANVLTF
-	15	-	TRBV6-2/TRBV6-3	TRBJ2-2	TGTGCCAGCAGTTACTCGAGGCTCCCGGGCGGGGAGCTGTTTTTT	CASSYSRLPGGELFF
-	13	TRBD2	TRBV7-3	TRBJ2-3	TGTGCCAGCAGCATAGCGGGGACAGATACGCAGTATTTT	CASSIAGTDTQYF